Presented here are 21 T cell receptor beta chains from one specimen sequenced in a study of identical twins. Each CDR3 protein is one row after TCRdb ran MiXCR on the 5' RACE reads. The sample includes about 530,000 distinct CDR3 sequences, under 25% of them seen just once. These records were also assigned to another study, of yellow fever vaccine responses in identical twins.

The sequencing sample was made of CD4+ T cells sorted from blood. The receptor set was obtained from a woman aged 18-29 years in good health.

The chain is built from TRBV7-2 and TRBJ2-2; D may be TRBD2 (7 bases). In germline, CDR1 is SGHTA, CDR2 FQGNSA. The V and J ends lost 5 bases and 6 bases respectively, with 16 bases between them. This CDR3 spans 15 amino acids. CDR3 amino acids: CASSRGGGASGELFF. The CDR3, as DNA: TGTGCCAGCAGCCGAGGTGGGGGGGCCTCCGGGGAGCTGTTTTTT.

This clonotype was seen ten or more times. The CDR3 coding sequence is TGCAGTGCTCTCCGACTAGCGGGGGGGAGAGGGTACCCCCCGGCCACAGATACGCAGTATTTT. Its protein product is CSALRLAGGRGYPPATDTQYF. The chain couples TRBV20-1 to TRBJ2-3; 14 bases fit TRBD2. The CDR3 covers 21 residues. From germline, CDR1 is DFQATT and CDR2 SNEGSKA (reference sequence). Trimming at V came to 5 bases and at J to 2 bases, leaving 21 bases not matched to a gene.

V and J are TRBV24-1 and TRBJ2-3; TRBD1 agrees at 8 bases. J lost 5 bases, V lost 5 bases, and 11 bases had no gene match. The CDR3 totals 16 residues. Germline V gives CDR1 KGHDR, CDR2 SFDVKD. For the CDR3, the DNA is TGTGCCACCAGTGTCACAAGAGGACAGGGAAGAGATACGCAGTATTTT. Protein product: CATSVTRGQGRDTQYF.

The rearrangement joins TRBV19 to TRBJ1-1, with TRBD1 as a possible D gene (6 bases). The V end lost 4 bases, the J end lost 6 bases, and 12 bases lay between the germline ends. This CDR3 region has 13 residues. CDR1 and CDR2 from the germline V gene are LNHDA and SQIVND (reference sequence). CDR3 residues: CASSTSGAPEAFF. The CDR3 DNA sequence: TGTGCCAGTAGTACGTCAGGGGCCCCTGAAGCTTTCTTT. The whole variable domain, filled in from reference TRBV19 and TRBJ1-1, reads DGGITQSPKYLFRKEGQNVTLSCEQNLNHDAMYWYRQDPGQGLRLIYYSQIVNDFQKGDIAEGYSVSREKKESFPLTVTSAQKNPTAFYLCASSTSGAPEAFFGQGTRLTVV.

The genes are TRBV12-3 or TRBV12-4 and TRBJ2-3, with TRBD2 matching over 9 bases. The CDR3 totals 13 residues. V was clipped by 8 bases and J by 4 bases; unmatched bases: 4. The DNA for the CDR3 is TGTGCCAGCCGACTAGCGGTCTCAGATACGCAGTATTTT. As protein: CASRLAVSDTQYF.

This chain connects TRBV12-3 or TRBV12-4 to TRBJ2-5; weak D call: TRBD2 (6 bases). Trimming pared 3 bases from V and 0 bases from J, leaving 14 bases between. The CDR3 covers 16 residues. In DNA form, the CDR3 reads TGTGCCAGCAGTTTTGGATCAGGGAGGTACCAAGAGACCCAGTACTTC. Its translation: CASSFGSGRYQETQYF.

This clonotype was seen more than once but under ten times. Here the CDR3 reads CASSLASLREGHRYNEQFF. The CDR3 region has the DNA TGTGCCAGCAGCTTGGCCTCACTGAGGGAGGGCCATCGGTACAATGAGCAGTTCTTC. This chain joins TRBV5-4 and TRBJ2-1; 7 bases agree with TRBD2. Per the germline V gene, CDR1 is SGHNT and CDR2 is YYREEE (reference sequence). The CDR3 is 19 amino acids. Trimming at V came to 0 bases and at J to 4 bases, leaving 16 bases not matched to a gene. Full variable domain (missing parts from reference TRBV5-4 and TRBJ2-1): ETGVTQSPTHLIKTRGQQVTLRCSSQSGHNTVSWYQQALGQGPQFIFQYYREEENGRGNFPPRFSGLQFPNYSSELNVNALELDDSALYLCASSLASLREGHRYNEQFFGPGTRLTVL.

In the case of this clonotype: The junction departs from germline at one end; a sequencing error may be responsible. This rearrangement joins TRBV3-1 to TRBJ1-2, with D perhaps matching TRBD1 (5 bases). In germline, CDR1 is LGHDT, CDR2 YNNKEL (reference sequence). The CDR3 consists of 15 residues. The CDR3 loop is CASCQVLGPIYGYTF. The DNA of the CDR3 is TGTGCCAGCTGCCAAGTCCTGGGACCGATCTATGGCTACACCTTC.

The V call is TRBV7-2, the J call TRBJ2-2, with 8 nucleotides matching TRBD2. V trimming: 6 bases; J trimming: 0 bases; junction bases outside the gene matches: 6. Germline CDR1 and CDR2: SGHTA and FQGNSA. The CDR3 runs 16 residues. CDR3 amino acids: CASRQRGGSNTGELFF. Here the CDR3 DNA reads TGTGCCAGCAGGCAACGCGGGGGGTCGAACACCGGGGAGCTGTTTTTT. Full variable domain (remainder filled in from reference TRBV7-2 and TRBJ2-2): GAGVSQSPSNKVTEKGKDVELRCDPISGHTALYWYRQSLGQGLEFLIYFQGNSAPDKSGLPSDRFSAERTGGSVSTLTIQRTQQEDSAVYLCASRQRGGSNTGELFFGEGSRLTVL.

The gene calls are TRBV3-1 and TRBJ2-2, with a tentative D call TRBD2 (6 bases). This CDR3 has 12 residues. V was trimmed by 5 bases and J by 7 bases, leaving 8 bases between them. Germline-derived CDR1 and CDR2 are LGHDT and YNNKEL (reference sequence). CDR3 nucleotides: TGTGCCAGCAGCGAGGGAGGCGGGGAGCTGTTTTTT. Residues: CASSEGGGELFF. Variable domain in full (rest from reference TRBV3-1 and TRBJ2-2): DTAVSQTPKYLVTQMGNDKSIKCEQNLGHDTMYWYKQDSKKFLKIMFSYNNKELIINETVPNRFSPKSPDKAHLNLHINSLELGDSAVYFCASSEGGGELFFGEGSRLTVL.

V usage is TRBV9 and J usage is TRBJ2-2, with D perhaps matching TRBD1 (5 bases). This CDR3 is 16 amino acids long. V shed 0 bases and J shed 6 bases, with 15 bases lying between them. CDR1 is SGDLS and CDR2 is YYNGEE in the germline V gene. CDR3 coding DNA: TGTGCCAGCAGCGTAGAGCCGACAGATCGGGCCGGGGAGCTGTTTTTT. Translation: CASSVEPTDRAGELFF.

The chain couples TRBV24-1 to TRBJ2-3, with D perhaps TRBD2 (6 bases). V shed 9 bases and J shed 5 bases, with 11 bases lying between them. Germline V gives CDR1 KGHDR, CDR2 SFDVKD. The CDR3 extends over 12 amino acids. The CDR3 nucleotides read TGTGCCACCCGCCGCGGGGAAGATACGCAGTATTTT. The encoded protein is CATRRGEDTQYF.

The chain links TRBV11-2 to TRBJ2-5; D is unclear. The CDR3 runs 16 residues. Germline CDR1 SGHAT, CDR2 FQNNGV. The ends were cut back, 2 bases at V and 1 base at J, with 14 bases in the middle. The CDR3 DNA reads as TGTGCCAGCAGCTTATATCAAAGGGCGCCCCAAGAGACCCAGTACTTC. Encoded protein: CASSLYQRAPQETQYF.

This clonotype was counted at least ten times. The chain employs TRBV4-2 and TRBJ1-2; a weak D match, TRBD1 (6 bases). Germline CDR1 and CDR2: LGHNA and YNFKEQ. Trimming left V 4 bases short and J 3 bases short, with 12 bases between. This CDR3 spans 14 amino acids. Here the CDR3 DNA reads TGTGCCAGCAGCCCTGCAGGGGAGGACTATGGCTACACCTTC. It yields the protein CASSPAGEDYGYTF.

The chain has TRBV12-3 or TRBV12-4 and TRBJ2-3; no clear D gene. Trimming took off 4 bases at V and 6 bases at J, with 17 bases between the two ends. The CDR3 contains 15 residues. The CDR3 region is CASSYRTVVGDTQYF. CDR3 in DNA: TGTGCCAGCAGTTATCGGACCGTCGTGGGGGATACGCAGTATTTT.

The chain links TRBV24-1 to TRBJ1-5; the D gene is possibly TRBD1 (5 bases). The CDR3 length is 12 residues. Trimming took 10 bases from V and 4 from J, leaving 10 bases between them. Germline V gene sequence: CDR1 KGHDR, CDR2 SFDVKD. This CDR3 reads CATAQANQPQHF. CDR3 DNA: TGTGCCACTGCACAGGCGAATCAGCCCCAGCATTTT.

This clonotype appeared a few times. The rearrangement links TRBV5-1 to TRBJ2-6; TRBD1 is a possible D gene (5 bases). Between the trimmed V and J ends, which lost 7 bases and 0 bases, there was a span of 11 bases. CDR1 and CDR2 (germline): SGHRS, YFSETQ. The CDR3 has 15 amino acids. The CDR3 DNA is TGCGCCAGCTCGACAGCTTCCTCTGGGGCCAACGTCCTGACTTTC. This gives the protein CASSTASSGANVLTF.

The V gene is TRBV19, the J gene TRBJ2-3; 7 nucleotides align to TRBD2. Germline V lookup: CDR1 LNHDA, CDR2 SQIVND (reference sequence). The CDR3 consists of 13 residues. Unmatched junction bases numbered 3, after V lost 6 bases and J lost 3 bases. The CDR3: CASSGRRTDTQYF. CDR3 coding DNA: TGTGCCAGTAGCGGGAGGAGGACAGATACGCAGTATTTT.

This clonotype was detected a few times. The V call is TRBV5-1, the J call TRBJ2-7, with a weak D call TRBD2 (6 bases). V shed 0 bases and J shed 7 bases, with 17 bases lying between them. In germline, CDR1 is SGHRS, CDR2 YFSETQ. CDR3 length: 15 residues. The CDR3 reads CASSLAGTLGKEQYF. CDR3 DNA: TGCGCCAGCAGCTTGGCGGGGACTCTCGGGAAGGAGCAGTACTTC.

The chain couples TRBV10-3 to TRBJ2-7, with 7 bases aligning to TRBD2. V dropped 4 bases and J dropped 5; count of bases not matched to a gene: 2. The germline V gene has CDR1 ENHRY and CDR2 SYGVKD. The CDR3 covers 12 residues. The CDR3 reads CAISARGDEQYF. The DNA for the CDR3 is TGTGCCATCAGTGCCCGGGGGGACGAGCAGTACTTC.

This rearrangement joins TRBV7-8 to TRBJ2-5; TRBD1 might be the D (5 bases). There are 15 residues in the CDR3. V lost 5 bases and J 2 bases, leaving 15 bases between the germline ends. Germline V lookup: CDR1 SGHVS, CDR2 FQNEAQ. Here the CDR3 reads CASSTTRQPQETQYF. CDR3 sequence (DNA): TGTGCCAGCAGCACGACGCGACAGCCACAAGAGACCCAGTACTTC.